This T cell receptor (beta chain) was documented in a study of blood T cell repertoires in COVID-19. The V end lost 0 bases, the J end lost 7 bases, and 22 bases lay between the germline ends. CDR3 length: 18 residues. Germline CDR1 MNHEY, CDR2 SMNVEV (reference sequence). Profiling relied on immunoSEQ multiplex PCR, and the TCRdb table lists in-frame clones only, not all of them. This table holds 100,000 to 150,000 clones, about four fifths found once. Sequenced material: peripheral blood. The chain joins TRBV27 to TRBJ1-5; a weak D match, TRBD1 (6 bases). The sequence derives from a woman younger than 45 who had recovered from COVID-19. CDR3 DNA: TGTGCCAGCAGTTTATCGATGGCTGGGGTAGGGGGATGGCAGCCCCAGCATTTT. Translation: CASSLSMAGVGGWQPQHF.